Sequencing of this T cell receptor (beta chain) was carried out in a study of regulatory T cells in long-lasting Graves disease. To make TCR beta libraries, researchers used iRepertoire HTBI primers and Arm-PCR of CDR3 regions. Via MiXCR, TCRdb re-called the multiplex PCR reads, giving one row per CDR3 protein. The table lists about 240,000 distinct CDR3 sequences, 20% of them singletons. The sample's time point: newly diagnosed GD, antithyroid drugs for less than 3 months. With RNA extracted from PBMCs as input, the TCR library was made. Germline V gene data show CDR1 as MNHEY and CDR2 as SVGAGI. The CDR3 is 15 amino acids. General study points: Whereas more than 950 public clonotypes were shared by new patients, persistent patients shared more, at about 2,500. Persistent Graves' patients possessed reduced TCR diversity relative to recently diagnosed ones.

Details on this clonotype: Antigen specificity is unknown. An end of the junction differs from the germline gene, which may be a read error.

The receptor's source is a female donor with Graves disease. The starting material was peripheral blood mononuclear cells (PBMCs), obtained at new diagnosis, from a patient treated with antithyroid drugs. The chain recombines TRBV6-5 with TRBJ2-5; D not resolved. The CDR3 DNA reads TGTGCCAGCAGTTACTCGATTGAGGCTAGAGAGGCCCAGTACTTC. Translating gives CASSYSIEAREAQYF.